The 5 T cell receptor beta chains below all came from one sample that was sequenced in a study of shared clonotypes between healthy human individuals. Assay: immunoSEQ multiplex PCR; the TCRdb copy retains only in-frame clones and omits some. The data contain hundreds of thousands of clones, around 78% of them singletons. Sequences were obtained from PBMCs. These receptors were taken from a woman aged 40 to 50 in good health. Some clones in this sample may be carry-over from other donors' samples.

The chain joins TRBV21-1 to TRBJ2-2; TRBD2, the table's D call, was not compared with the DNA. TRBV21-1 is given as a pseudogene. This CDR3 has 19 residues. The chain's CDR3 is CATPKGEGLAGGGTGELFF. Written as DNA, the CDR3 is TGTGCCACCCCTAAAGGAGAGGGACTAGCGGGAGGGGGTACCGGGGAGCTGTTTTTT.

Here the CDR3 DNA reads TGCGCCAGCAGCTTAGGACAGCTCTACGAGCAGTACTTC. Residues: CASSLGQLYEQYF. The V call is TRBV5-1, the J call TRBJ2-7, with D possibly being TRBD1 (6 bases). With 2 bases removed from V and 3 bases from J, the gap between germline ends came to 9 bases. Looked up from germline, CDR1 is SGHRS and CDR2 is YFSETQ. The CDR3 totals 13 residues.

This clone was seen ten or more times. This chain joins TRBV5-5 and TRBJ2-7, with 7 bases aligning to TRBD2. Germline values: CDR1 SGHKS, CDR2 YYEKEE (reference sequence). The length of the CDR3 is 15 residues. V dropped 4 bases and J dropped 3; count of bases not matched to a gene: 10. CDR3 sequence reads: CASSREVGTIYEQYF. CDR3 nucleotide sequence: TGTGCCAGCAGCCGCGAGGTGGGGACTATCTACGAGCAGTACTTC.

This chain joins TRBV5-1 and TRBJ2-5; perhaps TRBD1 as D (6 bases). With 3 bases removed from V and 1 base from J, the gap between germline ends came to 7 bases. The CDR3 consists of 13 residues. Per germline, CDR1 SGHRS and CDR2 YFSETQ. CDR3 in amino acids: CASSWDTQETQYF. The CDR3 DNA follows: TGCGCCAGCAGCTGGGACACCCAAGAGACCCAGTACTTC.

The rearrangement joins TRBV7-9 to TRBJ2-7; TRBD2 matches 11 bases. V shed 4 bases and J 4 bases; nucleotides not matched to a gene: 6. The CDR3 has 15 residues. Germline assignment: CDR1 SEHNR and CDR2 FQNEAQ (reference sequence). CDR3 in DNA: TGTGCCAGCAGCTACTTAGCGGGAGGGCCATACGAGCAGTACTTC. Protein: CASSYLAGGPYEQYF.